The T cell receptor beta chain described here comes from a study of OX40 agonist ivuxolimab in advanced cancers. Profiling relied on immunoSEQ multiplex PCR, and the TCRdb table lists in-frame clones only, not all of them. The sample shows about 89,000 clones, roughly 91% of them seen only once. This clone was seen a few times. The antigen is undetermined. Study outcomes and limitations: In the 0.1 to 3.0 mg/kg range, CD4+ and CD8+ blood T cells had expanded clonally by week 6.

Trimming cost V 2 bases and J 7 bases, with 8 bases left between them. CDR3 length: 12 amino acids. The germline V gene has CDR1 ENHRY and CDR2 SYGVKD. The TCR comes from an adult with an advanced solid tumor such as melanoma, head and neck, liver or kidney cancer. This chain links TRBV10-3 with TRBJ1-2, with unresolved D. Specimen: CD4+ or CD8+ T cells sorted from blood, collected in a trial of the OX40 agonist ivuxolimab. CDR3 DNA: TGTGCCATCAGTGAGGACTCTATTGGCTACACCTTC. Its protein is CAISEDSIGYTF.